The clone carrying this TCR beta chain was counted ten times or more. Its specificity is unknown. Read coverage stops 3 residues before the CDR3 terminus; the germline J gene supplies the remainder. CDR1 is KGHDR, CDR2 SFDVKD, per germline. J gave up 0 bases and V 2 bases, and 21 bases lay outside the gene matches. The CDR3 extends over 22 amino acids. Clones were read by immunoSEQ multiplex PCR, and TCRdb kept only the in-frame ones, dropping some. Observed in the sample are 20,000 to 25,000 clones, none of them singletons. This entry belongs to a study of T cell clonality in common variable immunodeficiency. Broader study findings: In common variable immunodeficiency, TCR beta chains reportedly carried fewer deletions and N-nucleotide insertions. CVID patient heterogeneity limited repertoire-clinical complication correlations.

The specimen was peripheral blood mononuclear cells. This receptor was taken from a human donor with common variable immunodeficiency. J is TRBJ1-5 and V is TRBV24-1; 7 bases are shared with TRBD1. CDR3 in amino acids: CATSDSRAQPGTESYSNQPQHF. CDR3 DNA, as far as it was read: TGTGCCACCAGTGATTCAAGAGCCCAGCCCGGGACAGAGTCTTATAGCAATCAGCCC.